The TCR beta chain described here comes from a study of blood T cell repertoires in COVID-19. Across the whole study: The United States, Italy and Spain provided the acute and convalescent COVID-19 samples. T cells, B-cell-depleted T cells, or PBMCs supplied cDNA or gDNA.

Study processing details: Quantification of nucleated cells was approximated via reference gene primer amplification. The method was immunoSEQ multiplex PCR; TCRdb's version includes in-frame clones alone and lacks a portion of them. V and J calls and clone size are given by that table; D and trimming were obtained from the DNA. The sample includes about 220,000 clones, 80% to 85% seen only once; the top ten take 8% to 10%. The ends were cut back, 0 bases at V and 5 bases at J, with 10 bases in the middle. Germline CDR1 reads SGHTA; CDR2 reads FQGTGA. This CDR3 region has 14 residues. This clonotype originated in an elderly woman with COVID-19, enrolled during active disease. V usage is TRBV7-3 and J usage is TRBJ1-1; D remains ambiguous. The sample taken for sequencing was peripheral blood. CDR3 DNA sequence: TGTGCCAGCAGCTTAACCCCCCAGAAGACTGAAGCTTTCTTT. Translated: CASSLTPQKTEAFF.